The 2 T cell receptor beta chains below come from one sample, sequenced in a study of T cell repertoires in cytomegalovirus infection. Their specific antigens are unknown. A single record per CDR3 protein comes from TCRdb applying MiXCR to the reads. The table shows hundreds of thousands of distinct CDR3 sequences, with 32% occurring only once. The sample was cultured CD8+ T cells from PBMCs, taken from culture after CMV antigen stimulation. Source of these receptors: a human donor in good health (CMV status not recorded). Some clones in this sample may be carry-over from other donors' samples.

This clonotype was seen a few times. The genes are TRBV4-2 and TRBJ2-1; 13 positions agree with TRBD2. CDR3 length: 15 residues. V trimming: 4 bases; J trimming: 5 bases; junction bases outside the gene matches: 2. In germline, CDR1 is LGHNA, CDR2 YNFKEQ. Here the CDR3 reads CASSRGTSGDNEQFF. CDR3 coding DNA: TGTGCCAGCAGCCGCGGGACTAGCGGGGACAATGAGCAGTTCTTC.

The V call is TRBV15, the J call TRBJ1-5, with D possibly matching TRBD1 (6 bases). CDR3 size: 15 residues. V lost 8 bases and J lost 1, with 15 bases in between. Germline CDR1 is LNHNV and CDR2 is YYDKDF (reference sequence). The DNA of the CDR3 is TGTGCCACCTCCCGGACAGTGGAAAGCAATCAGCCCCAGCATTTT. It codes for CATSRTVESNQPQHF.